These 18 T cell receptor beta chains share one sample of origin, sequenced in a study of post-analysis software for immune sequencing data. Presence of unique molecular identifiers characterized the TCR beta cDNA libraries. TCRdb re-derived calls from the PCR reads in MiXCR, one entry per CDR3 protein. The table has 150,000 or so distinct CDR3 sequences, roughly 34% seen once; the top ten hold 25% to 35%. The sample here was blood, taken after autologous hematopoietic stem cell transplantation. These receptors were taken from a girl aged 5-17 years with multiple sclerosis.

The sample holds many counts of this clonotype. V usage is TRBV6-2 or TRBV6-3 and J usage is TRBJ2-5, with D uncertain. Germline V CDR1 and CDR2: MNHEY, SVGEGT. The CDR3 has 13 amino acids. Trimming left V 6 bases short and J 3 bases short, with 11 bases between. This chain's CDR3 is CASRRWAEETQYF. CDR3 DNA: TGTGCCAGCAGGCGATGGGCGGAAGAGACCCAGTACTTC.

This clonotype was counted between two and nine times. V and J are TRBV11-3 and TRBJ2-5, with 7 bases fitting TRBD1. V trimming: 1 base; J trimming: 2 bases; junction bases outside the gene matches: 4. Germline values: CDR1 SGHNT, CDR2 YENEEA. CDR3 length: 15 residues. This CDR3 reads CASSLGSGQQETQYF. The DNA for the CDR3 is TGTGCCAGCAGCTTAGGGTCGGGACAGCAAGAGACCCAGTACTTC.

The V call is TRBV5-6, the J call TRBJ2-1; D not certain. V lost 0 bases and J lost 9, with 16 bases in between. The CDR3 is 15 amino acids. Per germline, CDR1 SGHDT and CDR2 YYEEEE. The CDR3 spells CASSLALADCAEQFF. The CDR3 region has the DNA TGTGCCAGCAGCTTGGCCCTGGCGGATTGCGCTGAGCAGTTCTTC.

This clonotype was picked up a small number of times. The chain carries TRBV5-1 and TRBJ2-1; TRBD1 aligns across 9 bases. The germline gives CDR1 SGHRS, CDR2 YFSETQ. The V gene end was trimmed by 5 bases and the J gene end by 6 bases; junction bases not matched to a gene: 3. The CDR3 consists of 13 residues. The CDR3 DNA reads as TGCGCCAGCAGACAGGACAGGGGCAATGAGCAGTTCTTC. Translating gives CASRQDRGNEQFF. The full variable domain, its missing parts supplied by reference TRBV5-1 and TRBJ2-1, is KAGVTQTPRYLIKTRGQQVTLSCSPISGHRSVSWYQQTPGQGLQFLFEYFSETQRNKGNFPGRFSGRQFSNSRSEMNVSTLELGDSALYLCASRQDRGNEQFFGPGTRLTVL.

This clonotype occurred once. V usage is TRBV20-1 and J usage is TRBJ2-4, with no clear D. The closer fit of TRBJ2-7 to the DNA end suggests the J call may be wrong. CDR3 length: 11 residues. Germline values: CDR1 DFQATT, CDR2 SNEGSKA (reference sequence). In DNA form, the CDR3 reads TGCAGTGCTAGGAACGGCTACGAGCAGTACTTC. This codes for CSARNGYEQYF.

The chain links TRBV10-2 to TRBJ2-1; TRBD1 agrees at 8 bases. Looked up from germline, CDR1 is WSHSY and CDR2 is SAAADI. The V segment lost 3 bases and the J segment 3 bases; nucleotides outside the gene matches: 10. The CDR3 is 17 residues long. Here the CDR3 DNA reads TGCGCCAGCAGTGACCCGGTGGCCGGACAGGGCTACAATGAGCAGTTCTTC. It is translated as CASSDPVAGQGYNEQFF.

This clonotype was seen a single time. The junction does not match germline at one end; this may be a read error. This chain joins TRBV28 and TRBJ2-4; D may be TRBD2 (5 bases). CDR3 length: 16 residues. Germline V gene sequence: CDR1 MDHEN, CDR2 SYDVKM. The CDR3 sequence: CASSGSEPLAKNIRYF. The DNA of the CDR3 is TGTGCCAGCAGTGGTAGCGAGCCCCTAGCCAAAAACATTCGGTACTTC.

The genes are TRBV20-1 and TRBJ2-3, with D unresolved. The CDR3 is made up of 13 amino acids. Looked up from germline, CDR1 is DFQATT and CDR2 is SNEGSKA (reference sequence). Trimming left V 5 bases short and J 1 base short, with 10 bases between. The CDR3 coding sequence is TGCAGTGCTTCCGTCGGAGGCACAGATACGCAGTATTTT. It translates to CSASVGGTDTQYF.

This clonotype was seen only a few times. The chain employs TRBV18 and TRBJ2-7; TRBD2 matches at 11 bases. J gave up 6 bases and V 1 base, and 14 bases lay outside the gene matches. CDR1 KGHSH and CDR2 LQKENI come from the germline V gene. CDR3 length: 18 amino acids. CDR3 residues: CASSPRLAGGTGFGEQYF. The DNA of the CDR3 is TGTGCCAGCTCACCACGTCTAGCGGGAGGAACAGGCTTCGGCGAGCAGTACTTC.

This clonotype was seen more than once but under ten times. The chain combines TRBV2 with TRBJ2-5; D may be TRBD2 (6 bases). The germline V and J ends were trimmed by 8 bases and 7 bases, with 17 bases remaining between them. Germline V gives CDR1 SNHLY, CDR2 FYNNEI. This CDR3 has 13 residues. CDR3 sequence: CASFLREPGTQYF. The CDR3 nucleotides are TGTGCCAGCTTTCTACGGGAGCCGGGGACCCAGTACTTC.

The rearrangement joins TRBV6-5 to TRBJ2-3, with 13 bases aligning to TRBD2. Germline lookup yields CDR1 MNHEY and CDR2 SVGAGI. V dropped 6 bases and J dropped 5; count of bases not matched to a gene: 8. CDR3 length equals 16 residues. CDR3 protein: CASSRGTSGERDTQYF. CDR3 nucleotide sequence: TGTGCCAGCAGCCGCGGGACTAGCGGGGAGAGAGATACGCAGTATTTT.

This clonotype was recorded a few times. The J gene is TRBJ2-1, the V gene TRBV20-1, with 10 bases identical to TRBD2. Germline CDR1 is DFQATT and CDR2 is SNEGSKA (reference sequence). The CDR3 loop spans 14 amino acids. Germline trimming cut 5 bases from V and 2 bases from J; bases unmatched to any gene: 3. The CDR3 bases are TGCAGTGCTTTCAGCGGGAGGGCCTACAATGAGCAGTTCTTC. Translating gives CSAFSGRAYNEQFF.

Remarks on this clonotype: Germline and junction disagree at one end, which may indicate a read error. DNA of the CDR3: TGTGCTAGCAGCCCACGGCCGGGAGGCCGCGATACGCAGTATTTT. Protein sequence: CASSPRPGGRDTQYF. The gene calls are TRBV7-7 and TRBJ2-3; TRBD2 aligns across 7 bases. The CDR3 sequence is 15 residues long. From germline, CDR1 is SSHAT and CDR2 FNYEAQ (reference sequence).

CDR3 sequence: CSADPTSGSFDEQYF. The CDR3 DNA sequence: TGCAGTGCTGACCCCACTAGCGGGAGTTTTGACGAGCAGTACTTC. The chain is built from TRBV20-1 and TRBJ2-7; 11 nucleotides align to TRBD2. The germline gives CDR1 DFQATT, CDR2 SNEGSKA (reference sequence). This CDR3 region has 15 residues. V gave up 5 bases and J gave up 5 bases; unmatched junction bases: 11.

This rearrangement joins TRBV2 to TRBJ2-7; D unresolved. There are 14 residues in the CDR3. Between the trimmed V and J ends, which lost 2 bases and 2 bases, there was a span of 10 bases. Per the germline V gene, CDR1 is SNHLY and CDR2 is FYNNEI. The DNA of the CDR3 is TGTGCCAGCAGTGAACAAGGACCCACCTACGAGCAGTACTTC. As protein: CASSEQGPTYEQYF.

V is TRBV5-5 and J is TRBJ2-3; perhaps TRBD2 as D (5 bases). The germline V gene has CDR1 SGHKS and CDR2 YYEKEE (reference sequence). V was clipped by 4 bases and J by 2 bases, with 14 bases between them. This CDR3 is 15 amino acids long. The CDR3 loop is CASSPGSGNTDTQYF. CDR3 DNA sequence: TGTGCCAGCAGCCCGGGGAGCGGCAACACAGATACGCAGTATTTT. Filled out from reference TRBV5-5 and TRBJ2-3, the complete variable domain reads DAGVTQSPTHLIKTRGQQVTLRCSPISGHKSVSWYQQVLGQGPQFIFQYYEKEERGRGNFPDRFSARQFPNYSSELNVNALLLGDSALYLCASSPGSGNTDTQYFGPGTRLTVL.

The J gene is TRBJ2-5, the V gene TRBV15, with 15 bases matching TRBD2. The CDR3 covers 15 residues. CDR1 and CDR2 (germline): LNHNV, YYDKDF (reference sequence). J lost 11 bases, V lost 0 bases, and 4 bases had no gene match. CDR3 region: CATSRDQGLAGGQYF. Here the CDR3 DNA reads TGTGCCACCAGCAGAGATCAAGGACTAGCGGGAGGGCAGTACTTC.

This clonotype was picked up a small number of times. The V gene is TRBV12-3 or TRBV12-4, the J gene TRBJ1-2; 7 positions agree with TRBD1. V gave up 2 bases and J gave up 3 bases; unmatched junction bases: 3. The CDR3 runs to 14 residues. The DNA of the CDR3 is TGTGCCAGCAGTTTATTTGGGACAGACTATGGCTACACCTTC. Translated, it gives CASSLFGTDYGYTF.